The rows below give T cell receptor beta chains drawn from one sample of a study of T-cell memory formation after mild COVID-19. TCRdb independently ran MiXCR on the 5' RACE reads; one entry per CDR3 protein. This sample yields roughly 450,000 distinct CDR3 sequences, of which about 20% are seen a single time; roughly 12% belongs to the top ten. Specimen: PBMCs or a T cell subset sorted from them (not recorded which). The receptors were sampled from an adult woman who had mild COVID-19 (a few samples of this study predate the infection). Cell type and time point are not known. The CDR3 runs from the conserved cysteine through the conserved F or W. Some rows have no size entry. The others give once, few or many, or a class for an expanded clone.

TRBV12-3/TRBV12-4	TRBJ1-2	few	CASSFGALDYGYTF
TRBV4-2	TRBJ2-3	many	CASSQEFRGAGDTQYF
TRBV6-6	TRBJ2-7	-	CASSFGRRGSSYEQYF
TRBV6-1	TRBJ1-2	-	CASSETGGPYGYTF
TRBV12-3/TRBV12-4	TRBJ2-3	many	CASSFSTDTQYF
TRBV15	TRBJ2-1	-	CATSSHGGLNEQFF
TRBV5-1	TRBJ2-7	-	CASSLVLGSGGEQYF
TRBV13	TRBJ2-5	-	CASRGAVQETQYF
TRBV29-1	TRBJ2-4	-	CSVEDMGGSAKNIQYF
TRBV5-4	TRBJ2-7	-	CASSFSRGGGDEQYF
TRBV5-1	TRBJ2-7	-	CASSLEGIAYEQYF
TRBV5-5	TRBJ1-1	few	CASSLLITAEAFF
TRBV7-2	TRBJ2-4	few	CASSTLRMGERRNIQYF
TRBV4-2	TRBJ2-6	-	CASSQDMYLDILLSGANVLTF
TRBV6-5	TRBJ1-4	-	CASSYDRVNEKLFF
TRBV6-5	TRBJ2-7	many	CASQIQGGGTYEQYF
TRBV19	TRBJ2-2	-	CASSLYDSNTGELFF
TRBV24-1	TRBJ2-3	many	CATSDGTDTQYF
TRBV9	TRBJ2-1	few	CASSATRYNEQFF
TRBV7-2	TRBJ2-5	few	CASSLRGQGGETQYF
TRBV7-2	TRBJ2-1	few	CASSVSGNGYNEQFF
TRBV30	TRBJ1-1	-	CAWIRLGARTEAFF
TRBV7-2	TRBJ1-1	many	CASSSTGFLVNTEAFF
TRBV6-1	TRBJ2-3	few	CASSEIAGGTDTQYF
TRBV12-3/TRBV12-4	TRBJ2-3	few	CASSLDGSHTQYF
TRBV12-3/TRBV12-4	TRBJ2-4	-	CASSGSDWIPWAKNIQYF
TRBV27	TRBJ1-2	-	CASSLSRVGGADYGYTF
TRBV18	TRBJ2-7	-	CASSPPGLAGAPYEQYF
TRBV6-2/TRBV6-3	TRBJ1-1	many	CASSFRGRNTEAFF
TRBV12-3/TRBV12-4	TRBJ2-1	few	CASSLKQGSHEQFF
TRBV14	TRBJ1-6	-	CASSQDGAGIASSYNSPLHF
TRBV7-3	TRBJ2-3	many	CASSRSGGRTDTQYF
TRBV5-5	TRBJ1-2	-	CASSHARTGDGYTF
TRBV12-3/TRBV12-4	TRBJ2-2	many	CASSSGLYRLSSGELFF
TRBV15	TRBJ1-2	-	CATSSTEQNYGYTF
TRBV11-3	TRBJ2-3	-	CASSPRGGDTQYF
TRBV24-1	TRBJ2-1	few	CATSDYGTSASNEQFF
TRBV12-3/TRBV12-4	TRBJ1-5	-	CASSLAPLGHQPQHF
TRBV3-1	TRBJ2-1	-	CASSPGRGPMYNEQFF
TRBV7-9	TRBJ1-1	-	CASSLGQIEAFF
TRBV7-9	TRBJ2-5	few	CASSLVGQGQETQYF
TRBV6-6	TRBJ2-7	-	CASSQLRQGPKGEQYF
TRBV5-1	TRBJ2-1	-	CASSLELAGVGEQFF
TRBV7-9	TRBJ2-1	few	CASSLIGTNYNEQFF
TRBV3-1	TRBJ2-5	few	CASSQDNRGGLETQYF
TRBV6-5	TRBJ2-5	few	CASRPDREGETQYF
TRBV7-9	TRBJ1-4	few	CASSRSAPEKLFF
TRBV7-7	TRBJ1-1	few	CASSPAEGAEAFF
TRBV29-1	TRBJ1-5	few	CSARRGTVSQPQHF
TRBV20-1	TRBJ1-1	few	CSARDSGGFTEAFF
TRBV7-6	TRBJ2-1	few	CASSLAGQGNEQFF
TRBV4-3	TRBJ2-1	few	CASSQGTGTSSYNEQFF
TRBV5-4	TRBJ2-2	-	CASSFFVTGWGAGELFF